The entry that follows covers one T cell receptor beta chain sequence. No antigen is known for it. Sequenced by immunoSEQ multiplex PCR; TCRdb stores in-frame clones only, minus some. The sample consists of 950,000 to 1,300,000 clones, approximately 76% of them appearing once. This entry comes from a study of shared clonotypes between healthy human individuals. Whole-study results and caveats: Rarefaction indicated that sorted-subset sequencing remained incomplete although depth was large.

Germline V gene lookup returns CDR1 SGHRS and CDR2 YFSETQ. The CDR3 covers 14 residues. The germline V and J ends were trimmed by 6 bases and 4 bases, with 16 bases remaining between them. The TCR originated in a man younger than 35 in good health. The rearrangement joins TRBV5-1 to TRBJ1-2, with D possibly TRBD1 on 6 matching bases. The specimen was memory CD4+ T cells sorted from blood. Described subset: CD45RA-negative fraction. The CDR3 bases are TGCGCCAGCACGCCTACGGGGGCAGTCTATGGCTACACCTTC. It specifies CASTPTGAVYGYTF. Full variable domain (remainder filled in from reference TRBV5-1 and TRBJ1-2): KAGVTQTPRYLIKTRGQQVTLSCSPISGHRSVSWYQQTPGQGLQFLFEYFSETQRNKGNFPGRFSGRQFSNSRSEMNVSTLELGDSALYLCASTPTGAVYGYTFGSGTRLTVV.